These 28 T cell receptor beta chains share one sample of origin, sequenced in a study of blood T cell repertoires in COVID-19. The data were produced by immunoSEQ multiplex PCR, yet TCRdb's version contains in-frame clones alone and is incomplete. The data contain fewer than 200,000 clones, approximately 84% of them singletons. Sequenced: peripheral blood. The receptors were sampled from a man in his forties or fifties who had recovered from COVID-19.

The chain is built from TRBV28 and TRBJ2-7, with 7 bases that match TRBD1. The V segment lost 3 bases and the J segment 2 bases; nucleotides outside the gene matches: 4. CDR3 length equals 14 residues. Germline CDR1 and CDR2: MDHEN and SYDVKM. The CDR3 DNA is TGTGCCAGCAGTTTCCTACAGGGGCCCTACGAGCAGTACTTC. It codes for CASSFLQGPYEQYF.

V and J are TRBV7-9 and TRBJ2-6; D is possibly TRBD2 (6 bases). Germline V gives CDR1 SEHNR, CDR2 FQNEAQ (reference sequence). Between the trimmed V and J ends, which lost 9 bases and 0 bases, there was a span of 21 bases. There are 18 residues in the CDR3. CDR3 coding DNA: TGTGCCAGAGAACCCCTCGGGACTGTGGTCTCTGGGGCCAACGTCCTGACTTTC. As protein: CAREPLGTVVSGANVLTF.

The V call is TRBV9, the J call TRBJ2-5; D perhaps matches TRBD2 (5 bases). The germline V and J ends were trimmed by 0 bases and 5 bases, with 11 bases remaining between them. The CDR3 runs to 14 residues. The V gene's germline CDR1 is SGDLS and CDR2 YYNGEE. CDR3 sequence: CASSVGGSFETQYF. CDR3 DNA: TGTGCCAGCAGCGTAGGAGGGAGTTTTGAGACCCAGTACTTC.

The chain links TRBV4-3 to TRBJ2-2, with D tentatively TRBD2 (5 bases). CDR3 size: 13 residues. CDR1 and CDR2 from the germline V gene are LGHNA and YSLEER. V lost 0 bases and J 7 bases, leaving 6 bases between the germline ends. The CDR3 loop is CASSQEGVGELFF. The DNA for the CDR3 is TGCGCCAGCAGCCAAGAGGGAGTCGGGGAGCTGTTTTTT.

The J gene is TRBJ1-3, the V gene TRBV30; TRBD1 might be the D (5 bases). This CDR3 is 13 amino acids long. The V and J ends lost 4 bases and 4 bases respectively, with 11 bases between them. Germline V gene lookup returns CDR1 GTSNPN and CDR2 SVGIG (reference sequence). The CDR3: CAWTSGFGNTIYF. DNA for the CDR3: TGTGCCTGGACATCAGGGTTCGGAAACACCATATATTTT.

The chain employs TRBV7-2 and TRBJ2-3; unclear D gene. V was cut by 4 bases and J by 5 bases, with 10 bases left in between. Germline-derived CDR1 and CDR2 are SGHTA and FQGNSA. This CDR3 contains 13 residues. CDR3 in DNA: TGTGCCAGCAGCTCACCTTTCGGAGATACGCAGTATTTT. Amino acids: CASSSPFGDTQYF.

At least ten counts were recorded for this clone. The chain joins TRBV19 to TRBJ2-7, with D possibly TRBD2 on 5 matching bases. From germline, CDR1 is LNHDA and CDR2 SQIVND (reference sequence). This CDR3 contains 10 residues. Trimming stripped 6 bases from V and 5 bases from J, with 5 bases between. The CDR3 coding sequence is TGTGCCAGTAGCGGGGACGAGCAGTACTTC. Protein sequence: CASSGDEQYF. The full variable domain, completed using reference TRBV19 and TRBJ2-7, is DGGITQSPKYLFRKEGQNVTLSCEQNLNHDAMYWYRQDPGQGLRLIYYSQIVNDFQKGDIAEGYSVSREKKESFPLTVTSAQKNPTAFYLCASSGDEQYFGPGTRLTVT.

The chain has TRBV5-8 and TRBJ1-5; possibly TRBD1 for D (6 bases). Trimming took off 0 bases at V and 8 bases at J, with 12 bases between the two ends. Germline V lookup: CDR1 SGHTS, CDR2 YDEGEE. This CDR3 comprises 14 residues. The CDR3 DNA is TGTGCCAGCAGCTTGGGGACCCACAGGGAGCCCCAGCATTTT. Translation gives CASSLGTHREPQHF.

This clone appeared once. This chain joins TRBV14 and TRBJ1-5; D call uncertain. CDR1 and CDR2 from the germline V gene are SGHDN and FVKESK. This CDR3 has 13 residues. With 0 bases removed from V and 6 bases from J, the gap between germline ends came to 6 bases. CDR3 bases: TGTGCCAGCAGCCAAGATCGGGGTCAGCCCCAGCATTTT. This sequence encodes CASSQDRGQPQHF.

The CDR3: CASSLAGLLNTEAFF. For the CDR3, the DNA is TGCGCCAGCAGCTTGGCCGGACTCTTGAACACTGAAGCTTTCTTT. The chain recombines TRBV5-1 with TRBJ1-1; D ambiguous. The CDR3 totals 15 residues. Per the germline V gene, CDR1 is SGHRS and CDR2 is YFSETQ. The V end lost 0 bases, the J end lost 0 bases, and 9 bases lay between the germline ends.

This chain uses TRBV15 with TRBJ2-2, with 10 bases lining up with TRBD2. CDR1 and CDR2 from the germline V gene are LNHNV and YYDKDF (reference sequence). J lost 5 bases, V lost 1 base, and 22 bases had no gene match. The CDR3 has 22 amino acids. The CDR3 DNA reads TGTGCCACCAGCAGAGTGGGGGCTAGCGGGAGTAAAGGGTATGGGATGACCGGGGAGCTGTTTTTT. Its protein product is CATSRVGASGSKGYGMTGELFF.

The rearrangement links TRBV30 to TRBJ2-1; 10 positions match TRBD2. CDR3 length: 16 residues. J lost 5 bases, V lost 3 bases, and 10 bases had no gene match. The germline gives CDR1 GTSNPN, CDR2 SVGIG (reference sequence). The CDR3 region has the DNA TGTGCCTGGAGGAAACCGGGCCTAGCGGGGGACAATGAGCAGTTCTTC. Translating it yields CAWRKPGLAGDNEQFF.

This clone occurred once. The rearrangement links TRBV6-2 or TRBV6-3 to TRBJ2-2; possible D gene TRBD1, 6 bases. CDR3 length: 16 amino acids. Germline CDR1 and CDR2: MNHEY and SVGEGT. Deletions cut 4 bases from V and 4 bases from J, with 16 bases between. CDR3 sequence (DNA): TGTGCCAGCAGTTCTCCCCGGGACACCGGCACCGGGGAGCTGTTTTTT. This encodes CASSSPRDTGTGELFF.

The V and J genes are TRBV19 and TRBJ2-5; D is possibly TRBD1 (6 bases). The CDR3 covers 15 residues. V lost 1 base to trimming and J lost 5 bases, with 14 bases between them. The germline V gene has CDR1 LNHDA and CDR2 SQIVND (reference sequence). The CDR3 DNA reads TGTGCCAGTAGTATAGGCGCAGGGGCTCGCGAGACCCAGTACTTC. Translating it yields CASSIGAGARETQYF.

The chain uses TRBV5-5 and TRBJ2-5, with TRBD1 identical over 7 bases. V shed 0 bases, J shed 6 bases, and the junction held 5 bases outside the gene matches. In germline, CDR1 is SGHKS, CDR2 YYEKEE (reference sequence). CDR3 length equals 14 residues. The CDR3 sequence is CASSLGGQQKTQYF. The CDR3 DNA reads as TGTGCCAGCAGCTTGGGGGGACAGCAGAAGACCCAGTACTTC.

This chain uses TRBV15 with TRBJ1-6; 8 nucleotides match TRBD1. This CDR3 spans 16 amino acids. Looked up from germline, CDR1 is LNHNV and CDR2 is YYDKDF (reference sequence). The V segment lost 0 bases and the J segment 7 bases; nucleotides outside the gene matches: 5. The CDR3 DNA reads TGTGCCACCAGCAGAGACCCAACAGGGGGAAATTCACCCCTCCACTTT. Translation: CATSRDPTGGNSPLHF.

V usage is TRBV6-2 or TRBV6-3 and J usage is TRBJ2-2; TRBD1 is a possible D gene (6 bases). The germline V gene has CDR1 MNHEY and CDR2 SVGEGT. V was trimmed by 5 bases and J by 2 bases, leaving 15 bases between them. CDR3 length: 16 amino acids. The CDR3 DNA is TGTGCCAGCAGTACCAGGGGACGGATTAACACCGGGGAGCTGTTTTTT. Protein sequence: CASSTRGRINTGELFF.

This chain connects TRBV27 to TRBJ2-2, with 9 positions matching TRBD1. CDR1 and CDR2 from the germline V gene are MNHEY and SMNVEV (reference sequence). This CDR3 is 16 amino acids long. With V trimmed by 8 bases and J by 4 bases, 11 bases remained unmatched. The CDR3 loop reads CASGLLGQGITGELFF. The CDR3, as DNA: TGTGCCAGCGGACTCTTAGGACAGGGGATCACCGGGGAGCTGTTTTTT.

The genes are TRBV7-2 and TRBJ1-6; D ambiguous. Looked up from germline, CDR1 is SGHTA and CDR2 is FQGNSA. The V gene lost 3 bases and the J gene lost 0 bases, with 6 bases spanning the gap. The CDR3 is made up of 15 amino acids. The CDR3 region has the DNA TGTGCCAGCAGCTTCCGTAGCTCCTATAATTCACCCCTCCACTTT. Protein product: CASSFRSSYNSPLHF.

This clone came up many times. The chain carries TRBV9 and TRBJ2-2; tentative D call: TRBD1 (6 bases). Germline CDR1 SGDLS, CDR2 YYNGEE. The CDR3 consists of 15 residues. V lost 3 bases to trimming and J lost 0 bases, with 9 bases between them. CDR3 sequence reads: CASSARGPNTGELFF. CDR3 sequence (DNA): TGTGCCAGCAGCGCCAGGGGCCCGAACACCGGGGAGCTGTTTTTT.

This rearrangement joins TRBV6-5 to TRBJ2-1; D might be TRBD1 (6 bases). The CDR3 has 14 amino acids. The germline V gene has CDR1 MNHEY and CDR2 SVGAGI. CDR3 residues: CNQVKIGGYNEQFF. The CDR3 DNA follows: TGTAACCAAGTGAAAATAGGGGGATACAATGAGCAGTTCTTC.

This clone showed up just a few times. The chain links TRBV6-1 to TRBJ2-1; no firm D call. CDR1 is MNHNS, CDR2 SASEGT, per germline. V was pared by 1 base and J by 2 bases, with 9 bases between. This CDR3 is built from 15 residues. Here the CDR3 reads CASSEGSNPYNEQFF. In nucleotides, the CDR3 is TGTGCCAGCAGTGAAGGCAGTAACCCCTACAATGAGCAGTTCTTC.

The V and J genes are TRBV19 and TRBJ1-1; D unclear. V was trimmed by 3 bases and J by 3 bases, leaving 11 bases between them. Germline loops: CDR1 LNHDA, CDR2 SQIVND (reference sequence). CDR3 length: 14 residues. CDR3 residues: CASSMGGPYTEAFF. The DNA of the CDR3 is TGTGCCAGTAGTATGGGTGGGCCGTACACTGAAGCTTTCTTT.

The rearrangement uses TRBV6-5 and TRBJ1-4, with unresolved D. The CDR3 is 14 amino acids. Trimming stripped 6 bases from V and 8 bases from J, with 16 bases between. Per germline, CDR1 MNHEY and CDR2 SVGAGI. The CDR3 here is CASRRTSGGEKLFF. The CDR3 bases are TGTGCCAGCAGAAGGACTTCGGGAGGCGAAAAACTGTTTTTT.

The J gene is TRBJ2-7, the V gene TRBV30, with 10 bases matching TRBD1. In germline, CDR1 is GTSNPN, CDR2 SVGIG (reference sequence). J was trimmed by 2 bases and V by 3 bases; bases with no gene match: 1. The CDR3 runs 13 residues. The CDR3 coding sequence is TGTGCCTGGAGGGGACAGGGGCCCTACGAGCAGTACTTC. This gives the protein CAWRGQGPYEQYF.

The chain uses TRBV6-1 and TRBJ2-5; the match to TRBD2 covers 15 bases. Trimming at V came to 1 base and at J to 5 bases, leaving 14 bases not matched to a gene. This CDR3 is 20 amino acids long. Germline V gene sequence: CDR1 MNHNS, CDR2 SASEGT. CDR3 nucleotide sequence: TGTGCCAGCAGTGAAGGCTGGGGCGGGGGACTAGCGGGAGGAGGGGAGACCCAGTACTTC. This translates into CASSEGWGGGLAGGGETQYF.

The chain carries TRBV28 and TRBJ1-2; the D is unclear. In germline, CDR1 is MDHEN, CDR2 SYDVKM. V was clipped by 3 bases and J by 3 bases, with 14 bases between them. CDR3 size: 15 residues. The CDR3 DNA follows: TGTGCCAGCAGTTTTAGCGAGGTCGCAGACTATGGCTACACCTTC. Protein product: CASSFSEVADYGYTF.

CDR3 in DNA: TGTGCCAGCAGCTCAGACAGTATTAAAGAGACCCAGTACTTC. Translating it yields CASSSDSIKETQYF. This chain uses TRBV7-9 with TRBJ2-5; the D gene is possibly TRBD1 (5 bases). Germline values: CDR1 SEHNR, CDR2 FQNEAQ (reference sequence). The CDR3 totals 14 residues. The V gene lost 4 bases and the J gene lost 3 bases, with 12 bases spanning the gap.